The 21 T cell receptor beta chains below come from one sample, sequenced in a study of regulatory T cells in long-lasting Graves disease. Regarding time point: newly diagnosed GD, antithyroid drugs for less than 3 months. Construction of the TCR library relied on RNA isolated from PBMCs. Combining iRepertoire HTBI primers with Arm-PCR of CDR3 regions, the authors built TCR beta libraries. MiXCR was run by TCRdb on the multiplex PCR reads, yielding one entry per CDR3 protein. The table lists about 240,000 distinct CDR3 sequences, 20% to 25% of them singletons, with around 14% in the top ten. The source was peripheral blood mononuclear cells (PBMCs), collected at new diagnosis, from a patient treated with antithyroid drugs. Source of these receptors: a female donor with Graves disease.

This clonotype came up many times. The rearrangement links TRBV27 to TRBJ1-3, with a tentative D call TRBD1 (5 bases). CDR1 and CDR2 (germline): MNHEY, SMNVEV (reference sequence). Trimming stripped 5 bases from V and 2 bases from J, with 13 bases between. The CDR3 loop spans 15 amino acids. The DNA for the CDR3 is TGTGCCAGCAGTCCAAGGGGAGGGGCTGGAAACACCATATATTTT. Encoded protein: CASSPRGGAGNTIYF.

This clonotype has a handful of counts. The chain links TRBV20-1 to TRBJ2-3, with a tentative D call TRBD2 (6 bases). The CDR3 extends over 17 amino acids. Germline assignment: CDR1 DFQATT and CDR2 SNEGSKA (reference sequence). Trimming removed 0 bases from V and 4 bases from J, with 20 bases in between. The CDR3, as DNA: TGCAGTGCTAGAGATTTGGCTAGGGACTTGGGCCCAGATACGCAGTATTTT. This translates into CSARDLARDLGPDTQYF.

This clonotype occurred many times. This chain joins TRBV5-1 and TRBJ2-7; TRBD1 agrees at 8 bases. The CDR3 contains 13 residues. J gave up 4 bases and V 4 bases, and 4 bases lay outside the gene matches. CDR1 and CDR2 (germline): SGHRS, YFSETQ. CDR3 sequence reads: CASSAYRGYEQYF. As DNA, the CDR3 is TGCGCCAGCAGCGCCTACAGGGGGTACGAGCAGTACTTC.

This clonotype came up many times. The CDR3 loop reads CASSRGGGSTDTQYF. In nucleotides, the CDR3 is TGCGCCAGCAGCCGCGGGGGGGGGTCGACAGATACGCAGTATTTT. J is TRBJ2-3 and V is TRBV4-3, with TRBD2 matching 9 bases. This CDR3 is built from 15 residues. J gave up 3 bases and V 4 bases, and 5 bases lay outside the gene matches. CDR1 and CDR2 from the germline V gene are LGHNA and YSLEER.

Turning to this clonotype: A read error is the likely source, as a far larger clone sits one nucleotide away. Without the conserved terminal phenylalanine or tryptophan, this CDR3 likely stems from a read error. V gene TRBV7-2 combines with J gene TRBJ2-1, with D uncertain. Trimming took 0 bases from V and 5 from J, leaving 11 bases between them. The CDR3 has 15 residues. In germline, CDR1 is SGHTA, CDR2 FQGNSA. CDR3 residues: CASSLARQDHNEQFS. For the CDR3, the DNA is TGTGCCAGCAGCTTAGCAAGACAAGACCACAATGAGCAGTTCTCC.

This clonotype was counted between two and nine times. V and J are TRBV10-2 and TRBJ1-4, with D uncertain. The germline gives CDR1 WSHSY, CDR2 SAAADI. The CDR3 length is 13 residues. The germline V and J ends were trimmed by 8 bases and 8 bases, with 15 bases remaining between them. The CDR3 bases are TGCGCCAGCCTCCTGAGGAAGGACGAAAAACTGTTTTTT. Protein: CASLLRKDEKLFF.

This clonotype occurred many times. The genes are TRBV7-3 and TRBJ2-5, with 11 nucleotides matching TRBD2. The V and J ends lost 2 bases and 2 bases, in that order; junction bases with no gene match: 4. The CDR3 totals 16 residues. Germline assignment: CDR1 SGHTA and CDR2 FQGTGA. CDR3 in amino acids: CASSLPVAGGQETQYF. The CDR3 DNA is TGTGCCAGCAGCTTACCTGTAGCGGGGGGGCAAGAGACCCAGTACTTC.

There are many counts of this clonotype. The chain carries TRBV5-1 and TRBJ1-5, with a tentative D call TRBD1 (5 bases). Germline CDR1 is SGHRS and CDR2 is YFSETQ. This CDR3 has 13 amino acids. V shed 4 bases and J shed 6 bases, with 11 bases lying between them. The CDR3 sequence: CASSGTPSQPQHF. The CDR3, as DNA: TGCGCCAGCAGCGGGACCCCCAGTCAGCCCCAGCATTTT.

This clonotype was seen repeatedly, ten times or more. This chain uses TRBV20-1 with TRBJ1-1; no clear D gene. The CDR3 covers 12 residues. Trimming stripped 3 bases from V and 8 bases from J, with 13 bases between. CDR1 is DFQATT and CDR2 is SNEGSKA in the germline V gene (reference sequence). CDR3 sequence (DNA): TGCAGTGCTAGGCCCACAAACAAAGAAGCTTTCTTT. This translates into CSARPTNKEAFF.

The J gene is TRBJ1-5, the V gene TRBV7-2; D is undetermined. V was pared by 1 base and J by 6 bases, with 13 bases between. In germline, CDR1 is SGHTA, CDR2 FQGNSA. CDR3 length: 15 amino acids. The CDR3 sequence is CASSLVPQISQPQHF. In DNA form, the CDR3 reads TGTGCCAGCAGCTTAGTCCCACAGATTAGTCAGCCCCAGCATTTT.

The chain employs TRBV12-3 or TRBV12-4 and TRBJ1-5; D is undetermined. V was trimmed by 5 bases and J by 2 bases, leaving 10 bases between them. This CDR3 has 14 residues. CDR3 amino acids: CASSPAGRNQPQHF. CDR3 nucleotide sequence: TGTGCCAGCAGTCCCGCGGGTCGCAATCAGCCCCAGCATTTT.

This chain uses TRBV19 with TRBJ2-2, with D perhaps TRBD2 (6 bases). Per the germline V gene, CDR1 is LNHDA and CDR2 is SQIVND (reference sequence). CDR3 length: 16 residues. The germline V and J ends were trimmed by 9 bases and 4 bases, with 21 bases remaining between them. The CDR3 sequence: CASSLTRLVPTGELFF. Written as DNA, the CDR3 is TGTGCCAGCTCCCTTACCCGACTAGTCCCCACCGGGGAGCTGTTTTTT.

The rearrangement joins TRBV28 to TRBJ1-2; TRBD1 aligns across 7 bases. Germline values: CDR1 MDHEN, CDR2 SYDVKM. The CDR3 length is 12 residues. Losses at the gene ends were 10 bases for V and 3 bases for J; bases not matched to a gene: 5. The CDR3 sequence: CATRGVDYGYTF. For the CDR3, the DNA is TGTGCCACCAGGGGGGTCGACTATGGCTACACCTTC.

This clonotype was observed many times. The V gene is TRBV5-1, the J gene TRBJ1-2, with D perhaps matching TRBD1 (6 bases). V dropped 1 base and J dropped 4 bases, with 14 bases sitting between them. The CDR3 spans 15 residues. Looked up from germline, CDR1 is SGHRS and CDR2 is YFSETQ. CDR3 region: CASSLYGGSGYGYTF. The DNA of the CDR3 is TGCGCCAGCAGCTTGTATGGGGGCAGCGGCTATGGCTACACCTTC.

About this clonotype: With a far larger clone one base away, a read error is the likely cause. This rearrangement joins TRBV7-2 to TRBJ2-5, with a tentative D call TRBD2 (5 bases). The length of the CDR3 is 16 residues. CDR1 and CDR2 from the germline V gene are SGHTA and FQGNSA. The CDR3 sequence: CASSSGQRRFQETRYF. CDR3 DNA: TGTGCCAGCAGCTCCGGTCAGCGGAGATTCCAAGAGACCCGGTACTTC.

Many counts were recorded for this clonotype. This chain connects TRBV7-2 to TRBJ2-1; D perhaps matches TRBD1 (5 bases). The V end lost 6 bases, the J end lost 7 bases, and 10 bases lay between the germline ends. The CDR3 spans 12 residues. Germline CDR1 is SGHTA and CDR2 is FQGNSA. The CDR3 nucleotides are TGTGCCAGCAGGAACAGGAATAATGAGCAGTTCTTC. Its protein product is CASRNRNNEQFF. The variable domain in full, with the rest retrieved from reference TRBV7-2 and TRBJ2-1, is GAGVSQSPSNKVTEKGKDVELRCDPISGHTALYWYRQSLGQGLEFLIYFQGNSAPDKSGLPSDRFSAERTGGSVSTLTIQRTQQEDSAVYLCASRNRNNEQFFGPGTRLTVL.

The sample holds many counts of this clonotype. The chain joins TRBV5-1 to TRBJ2-1; D is possibly TRBD2 (6 bases). The CDR3 runs to 15 residues. The ends were cut back, 1 base at V and 4 bases at J, with 12 bases in the middle. Germline V lookup: CDR1 SGHRS, CDR2 YFSETQ. The CDR3 sequence: CASSLSPSAYNEQFF. The CDR3 nucleotides read TGCGCCAGCAGCTTGAGTCCTAGCGCATACAATGAGCAGTTCTTC.

This clonotype came up many times. The genes are TRBV3-1 and TRBJ1-1; a weak D match, TRBD1 (5 bases). V was clipped by 3 bases and J by 7 bases, with 6 bases between them. CDR1 is LGHDT and CDR2 is YNNKEL in the germline V gene (reference sequence). This CDR3 has 11 residues. CDR3 DNA: TGTGCCAGCAGCCAGGGGGTTGAAGCTTTCTTT. Protein product: CASSQGVEAFF.

Comment on this clonotype: A read error may be the cause here, since a much bigger clone is one base away. The chain couples TRBV6-1 to TRBJ2-4, with D possibly matching TRBD1 (6 bases). The CDR3 is 16 residues long. Looked up from germline, CDR1 is MNHNS and CDR2 is SASEGT. Trimming removed 6 bases from V and 0 bases from J, with 15 bases in between. The CDR3 is CASRNGQIVAKNIQYF. CDR3 in DNA: TGTGCCAGCAGAAACGGACAGATTGTAGCCAAAAACATTCAGTACTTC.

The V and J genes are TRBV28 and TRBJ1-5; TRBD1 is a possible D gene (5 bases). CDR3 length: 16 residues. Germline CDR1 is MDHEN and CDR2 is SYDVKM. V was shortened by 6 bases and J by 0 bases, with 15 bases between the two germline ends. The chain's CDR3 is CASRSRGRYSNQPQHF. Here the CDR3 DNA reads TGTGCCAGCAGATCCCGGGGACGGTATAGCAATCAGCCCCAGCATTTT.

This clonotype has just a few counts. This chain connects TRBV27 to TRBJ2-2; possibly TRBD1 for D (5 bases). Germline V lookup: CDR1 MNHEY, CDR2 SMNVEV (reference sequence). The ends were cut back, 6 bases at V and 4 bases at J, with 12 bases in the middle. CDR3 length equals 14 residues. This chain's CDR3 is CASRQGTSTGELFF. The CDR3 bases are TGTGCCAGCAGGCAGGGTACCAGCACCGGGGAGCTGTTTTTT.